One and the same sample provided the 21 T cell receptor beta chains below, sequenced in a study of Ad26.COV2.S vaccination and SARS-CoV-2 variants. The treatment was: over 15 received Ad26.COV2.S at low or high dose, single or two shots; 5 received placebo; per-sample allocation not given. Specimens were obtained on day 63 following the first vaccine or placebo injection. Using immunoSEQ multiplex PCR, the repertoire was profiled, and TCRdb retains in-frame clones only, with some absent. The profile shows fewer than 600,000 clones, roughly nine tenths of them singletons. The sample in question was peripheral blood, obtained in a trial of Ad26.COV2.S vaccine versus placebo. These receptors were collected from a person between 18 and 65 years old who received the Ad26.COV2.S COVID-19 vaccine or a placebo.

This clone was observed a handful of times. The rearrangement uses TRBV27 and TRBJ2-7; D is uncertain. V gave up 2 bases and J gave up 0 bases, with 11 bases separating them. There are 15 residues in the CDR3. Germline values: CDR1 MNHEY, CDR2 SMNVEV (reference sequence). CDR3 region: CASSLDRRPSYEQYF. The CDR3 nucleotides are TGTGCCAGCAGTTTAGATCGCAGGCCCTCCTACGAGCAGTACTTC.

The chain is built from TRBV2 and TRBJ2-1, with 7 bases lining up with TRBD1. The J segment lost 9 bases and the V segment lost 5 bases, leaving 1 base of the junction unmatched. This CDR3 spans 11 amino acids. Germline assignment: CDR1 SNHLY and CDR2 FYNNEI. CDR3 DNA: TGTGCCAGCAGTAGGACAGGTGAGCAGTTCTTC. It encodes CASSRTGEQFF.

This chain uses TRBV12-3 or TRBV12-4 with TRBJ1-1; D is undetermined. V was pared by 0 bases and J by 1 base, with 3 bases between. The CDR3 runs 13 residues. CDR3 loop: CASSLARNTEAFF. The CDR3 DNA follows: TGTGCCAGCAGTTTAGCGAGGAACACTGAAGCTTTCTTT.

The rearrangement uses TRBV7-2 and TRBJ2-1, with D perhaps matching TRBD1 (6 bases). The ends were cut back, 5 bases at V and 5 bases at J, with 25 bases in the middle. This CDR3 has 18 amino acids. The germline V gene encodes CDR1 SGHTA and CDR2 FQGNSA. CDR3 nucleotide sequence: TGTGCCAGCAGCCGTCAATTCAGGGACATCCAAGGCCACAATGAGCAGTTCTTC. Its protein product is CASSRQFRDIQGHNEQFF.

V usage is TRBV24-1 and J usage is TRBJ2-7; D possibly uses TRBD1 or TRBD2 (6 bases each). CDR3 size: 15 residues. Germline V gene lookup returns CDR1 KGHDR and CDR2 SFDVKD. Trimming removed 3 bases from V and 5 bases from J, with 16 bases in between. CDR3 sequence: CATSDPQGRGHEQYF. CDR3 coding DNA: TGTGCCACCAGTGATCCACAGGGTCGGGGGCACGAGCAGTACTTC.

V gene TRBV5-6 combines with J gene TRBJ1-3, with no clear D. The CDR3 totals 14 residues. Germline CDR1 reads SGHDT; CDR2 reads YYEEEE. V dropped 2 bases and J dropped 3 bases, with 9 bases sitting between them. In nucleotides, the CDR3 is TGTGCCAGCAGCTTCGGCAACGATGGAAACACCATATATTTT. It specifies CASSFGNDGNTIYF.

The chain links TRBV6-5 to TRBJ2-1; possible D gene TRBD1, 6 bases. Deletions cut 7 bases from V and 5 bases from J, with 15 bases between. Per the germline V gene, CDR1 is MNHEY and CDR2 is SVGAGI. The CDR3 length is 14 residues. The CDR3 region has the DNA TGTGCCAGCACCATCCGACCAGGGGACAATGAGCAGTTCTTC. Translating it yields CASTIRPGDNEQFF.

The chain recombines TRBV27 with TRBJ1-2, with a tentative D call TRBD1 (5 bases). The CDR3 length is 14 residues. Germline loops: CDR1 MNHEY, CDR2 SMNVEV (reference sequence). The V end was cut by 5 bases, the J end by 3 bases, with 13 bases between. Here the CDR3 reads CASSRRGVYYGYTF. In nucleotides, the CDR3 is TGTGCCAGCAGTAGGCGGGGGGTATACTATGGCTACACCTTC.

The chain recombines TRBV30 with TRBJ2-1, with D possibly being TRBD1 (5 bases). Trimming took 5 bases from V and 2 from J, leaving 13 bases between them. The CDR3 consists of 14 residues. The germline V gene has CDR1 GTSNPN and CDR2 SVGIG (reference sequence). DNA of the CDR3: TGTGCCTGGGGGGCCGGGTGGGCCTACAATGAGCAGTTCTTC. This gives the protein CAWGAGWAYNEQFF. Using reference TRBV30 and TRBJ2-1 for the parts outside the CDR3, the full variable domain is SQTIHQWPATLVQPVGSPLSLECTVEGTSNPNLYWYRQAAGRGLQLLFYSVGIGQISSEVPQNLSASRPQDRQFILSSKKLLLSDSGFYLCAWGAGWAYNEQFFGPGTRLTVL.

This sequence joins TRBV30 and TRBJ2-7, with 8 positions matching TRBD1. In germline, CDR1 is GTSNPN, CDR2 SVGIG (reference sequence). This CDR3 has 13 residues. After removal of 5 bases from V and 9 bases from J, the junction contained 12 bases not matched to a gene. CDR3 sequence: CAWGRTGMGGQYF. CDR3 coding DNA: TGTGCCTGGGGGCGGACAGGGATGGGCGGGCAGTACTTC.

This chain links TRBV5-5 with TRBJ1-5; 7 nucleotides match TRBD1. Germline lookup yields CDR1 SGHKS and CDR2 YYEKEE (reference sequence). The V gene end was trimmed by 4 bases and the J gene end by 2 bases; junction bases not matched to a gene: 6. The CDR3 has 15 amino acids. CDR3 residues: CASSLTGEGNQPQHF. As DNA, the CDR3 is TGTGCCAGCAGCCTAACAGGGGAGGGCAATCAGCCCCAGCATTTT.

The chain employs TRBV5-1 and TRBJ1-3, with no clear D. Germline CDR1 and CDR2: SGHRS and YFSETQ. The V and J ends lost 0 bases and 1 base respectively, with 8 bases between them. The CDR3 sequence is 15 residues long. CDR3 amino acids: CASSLVSGSGNTIYF. The CDR3 DNA is TGCGCCAGCAGCTTGGTGTCCGGGTCTGGAAACACCATATATTTT.

V and J are TRBV6-5 and TRBJ2-7; D ambiguous. The CDR3 has 15 amino acids. CDR1 and CDR2 (germline): MNHEY, SVGAGI. The germline V and J ends were trimmed by 4 bases and 3 bases, with 16 bases remaining between them. The chain's CDR3 is CASSSGPPTYYEQYF. CDR3 sequence (DNA): TGTGCCAGCAGTTCCGGACCACCGACCTACTACGAGCAGTACTTC.

The J gene is TRBJ2-5, the V gene TRBV10-3; unclear D gene. V was cut by 0 bases and J by 4 bases, with 15 bases left in between. The germline V gene encodes CDR1 ENHRY and CDR2 SYGVKD. The CDR3 spans 16 residues. Written as DNA, the CDR3 is TGTGCCATCAGTGAGTCCCCAGGCGGTGGGCGAGAGACCCAGTACTTC. It encodes CAISESPGGGRETQYF.

The chain links TRBV24-1 to TRBJ2-3, with TRBD2 matching over 12 bases. The CDR3 covers 19 residues. After removal of 5 bases from V and 3 bases from J, the junction contained 14 bases not matched to a gene. Germline values: CDR1 KGHDR, CDR2 SFDVKD. In nucleotides, the CDR3 is TGTGCCACCAGTGCCGGGACTAGCGGGCCCAAAAGGGGGACAGATACGCAGTATTTT. Amino acids: CATSAGTSGPKRGTDTQYF.

The chain employs TRBV28 and TRBJ1-5, with unresolved D. Trimming stripped 3 bases from V and 0 bases from J, with 12 bases between. CDR3 size: 16 residues. Per the germline V gene, CDR1 is MDHEN and CDR2 is SYDVKM. The CDR3 loop is CASSLLRRLSNQPQHF. The CDR3 coding sequence is TGTGCCAGCAGTTTGTTACGGAGACTTAGCAATCAGCCCCAGCATTTT.

The chain uses TRBV28 and TRBJ1-2; 7 bases line up with TRBD1. CDR3 size: 16 residues. The junction had 18 bases not matched to a gene; V was cut back by 6 bases and J by 8 bases. Germline V gene sequence: CDR1 MDHEN, CDR2 SYDVKM. The CDR3 is CASRPRQGRMSKGYTF. The CDR3 DNA follows: TGTGCCAGCAGGCCCAGACAGGGCAGAATGTCTAAAGGCTACACCTTC.

The rearrangement links TRBV6-5 to TRBJ2-1; 7 bases align to TRBD2. The CDR3 is 13 amino acids. Germline V lookup: CDR1 MNHEY, CDR2 SVGAGI. V was pared by 7 bases and J by 6 bases, with 6 bases of the junction left unmatched. CDR3 DNA sequence: TGTGCCAGCACGGGACTAAGGGCCAATGAGCAGTTCTTC. Its protein product is CASTGLRANEQFF.

In this sample, this clone turned up a few times. The chain links TRBV11-2 to TRBJ2-5; 11 nucleotides align to TRBD1. J lost 6 bases, V lost 1 base, and 7 bases had no gene match. The CDR3 contains 16 residues. Germline CDR1 and CDR2: SGHAT and FQNNGV. The CDR3 nucleotides are TGTGCCAGCAGCTTAGTTGGACAGGGGGCAGGGAAGACCCAGTACTTC. Its translation is CASSLVGQGAGKTQYF.

This chain links TRBV30 with TRBJ2-3; no clear D. Germline V gene lookup returns CDR1 GTSNPN and CDR2 SVGIG (reference sequence). The CDR3 totals 12 residues. Trimming took off 2 bases at V and 10 bases at J, with 13 bases between the two ends. CDR3 coding DNA: TGTGCCTGGAGTCCTTCTCGCAGCCCGCAGTATTTT. Amino acid sequence: CAWSPSRSPQYF.

CDR3 amino acids: CASSSRGFYGGSQETQYF. The CDR3 coding sequence is TGTGCCAGCAGCTCCCGGGGATTCTACGGCGGAAGTCAAGAGACCCAGTACTTC. The chain uses TRBV11-2 and TRBJ2-5; TRBD2 is a possible D gene (5 bases). Per the germline V gene, CDR1 is SGHAT and CDR2 is FQNNGV. Trimming removed 4 bases at V and 2 bases at J, with 23 bases between. The CDR3 runs 18 residues.